Listed below are T cell receptor beta chains from one sample, sequenced in a study of shared clonotypes between healthy human individuals. Profiling relied on immunoSEQ multiplex PCR, and the TCRdb table lists in-frame clones only, not all of them. Found here are about 600,000 clones, approximately 97% of them singletons; the top ten hold around 0.06%. Sequencing was performed on naive CD4+ T cells sorted from blood. All receptors derive from a woman aged 25 to 45 in good health. The CDR3 runs from the conserved cysteine through the conserved F or W.

v_call cdr3_aa
TRBV11-3 CASTSRGTRGSNQPQHF
TRBV9 CASSVRGLAGAEQYF
TRBV11-3 CASSFRVHRGRDPDTQYF
TRBV5-1 CASSSPPGTGFHEQYF
TRBV21-1 CASRTSASTDTQYF
TRBV4-2 CASSQDVGGTEAFF
TRBV5-5 CASSLDPLGTSEQYF
TRBV7-9 CASSSILASLWNEQFF
TRBV1 CTSSPPRGCINQPQHF
TRBV10-3 CAISPGEKLFF
TRBV5-4 CASSLRLAGKETQYF
TRBV7-2 CASSLASTYNEQFF
TRBV6-6 CASSTAAGGFQETQYF
TRBV19 CASTSVRGPGETQYF
TRBV2 CASSKSQVGLEQYF
TRBV28 CASSLILPDNEQFF
TRBV28 CASTPTGRVKLFF
TRBV27 CASSPPGDNQPQHF
TRBV11-2 CASSYTSGVDNEQFF
TRBV6-1 CASCYRGRETYEQYF
TRBV4-2 CASSQDAAGGYTF
TRBV10-3 CAISAPPGQGREKLFF